Following are 5 T cell receptor beta chains from one sample sequenced in a study of T cells in Graves' hyperthyroidism and ophthalmopathy. The TCR beta CDR3 regions underwent amplification using RNA transcripts as the source. The HTBI set primed first-round TCR CDR3 RT-PCR. TCRdb processed the multiplex PCR reads anew with MiXCR; each CDR3 protein has one entry. The data show under 400,000 distinct CDR3 sequences, with roughly 21% seen just once and 50% to 65% held by the top ten. The sequencing input was blood. These receptors were taken from a woman between 45 and 60 years old with Graves' hyperthyroidism.

This clonotype was seen repeatedly, ten times or more. This rearrangement joins TRBV18 to TRBJ1-1; D remains ambiguous. Trimming left V 3 bases short and J 3 bases short, with 14 bases between. CDR1 and CDR2 (germline): KGHSH, LQKENI. CDR3 length equals 15 residues. Written as DNA, the CDR3 is TGTGCCAGCTCACCCCCCGGAGCGCGTCACACTGAAGCTTTCTTT. Its translation is CASSPPGARHTEAFF.

This clonotype has more than one count but fewer than ten. This CDR3 reads CASSVAGELFF. The DNA of the CDR3 is TGTGCCAGCAGCGTAGCCGGGGAGCTGTTTTTT. This rearrangement joins TRBV9 to TRBJ2-2, with unresolved D. Germline lookup yields CDR1 SGDLS and CDR2 YYNGEE. The V end lost 0 bases, the J end lost 6 bases, and 0 bases lay between the germline ends. There are 11 residues in the CDR3.

This clonotype has a handful of counts. At one end the junction does not follow the germline gene, possibly because of a read error. The chain combines TRBV7-2 with TRBJ2-7; D not certain. The germline CDR1 and CDR2 sequences are SGHTA and FQGNSA. The CDR3 is made up of 16 amino acids. For the CDR3, the DNA is TGTGCCAGCAGCTTAGATCTGCAAAGTCCCTACTACAAGCAGTACTTC. Its protein is CASSLDLQSPYYKQYF.

The chain is built from TRBV20-1 and TRBJ1-1; 7 bases fit TRBD1. V was pared by 0 bases and J by 7 bases, with 5 bases of the junction left unmatched. CDR3 length: 13 residues. Germline V gives CDR1 DFQATT, CDR2 SNEGSKA (reference sequence). Here the CDR3 reads CSARDMRGREAFF. The CDR3 DNA reads TGCAGTGCTAGAGATATGAGGGGGCGTGAAGCTTTCTTT.

Ten or more counts support this clonotype. The chain is built from TRBV18 and TRBJ2-5; the match to TRBD2 covers 8 bases. The J segment lost 2 bases and the V segment lost 4 bases, leaving 12 bases of the junction unmatched. The CDR3 is 17 amino acids. Germline CDR1 KGHSH, CDR2 LQKENI. The CDR3 sequence is CASSRLQAGGRQETQYF. In DNA form, the CDR3 reads TGTGCCAGCTCACGCCTCCAGGCGGGGGGCCGTCAAGAGACCCAGTACTTC.